These 6 T cell receptor beta chains came from one sample sequenced in a study of shared clonotypes between healthy human individuals. Generated by immunoSEQ multiplex PCR, the TCRdb table keeps only in-frame clones and is missing some. The data show around 1 million clones, around three quarters seen once. Sequencing was performed on memory CD4+ T cells sorted from blood. Subset meaning: CD45RA-negative fraction. All receptors come from a man younger than 35 in good health.

In this sample, this clone turned up a few times. The chain links TRBV19 to TRBJ1-2; TRBD1 is a possible D gene (5 bases). Germline V gene data show CDR1 as LNHDA and CDR2 as SQIVND (reference sequence). The CDR3 spans 12 residues. V lost 4 bases and J 5 bases, leaving 8 bases between the germline ends. CDR3 sequence (DNA): TGTGCCAGTAGTACTCAGGGATATGGCTACACCTTC. Its protein product is CASSTQGYGYTF.

The chain combines TRBV29-1 with TRBJ1-1, with D uncertain. Trimming cost V 4 bases and J 4 bases, with 13 bases left between them. The CDR3 consists of 13 residues. Germline CDR1 reads SQVTM; CDR2 reads ANQGSEA. This chain's CDR3 is CSVVGSTGTEAFF. The CDR3, as DNA: TGCAGCGTTGTAGGGAGTACGGGCACTGAAGCTTTCTTT.

The chain has TRBV29-1 and TRBJ2-3, with 7 positions matching TRBD2. This CDR3 has 15 residues. The J segment lost 5 bases and the V segment lost 1 base, leaving 9 bases of the junction unmatched. From germline, CDR1 is SQVTM and CDR2 ANQGSEA. This CDR3 reads CSVEGLAGQLDTQYF. As DNA, the CDR3 is TGCAGCGTTGAAGGACTAGCCGGGCAGTTAGATACGCAGTATTTT.

J is TRBJ2-7 and V is TRBV6-1; TRBD1 agrees at 9 bases. CDR1 MNHNS and CDR2 SASEGT come from the germline V gene. V trimming: 6 bases; J trimming: 0 bases; junction bases outside the gene matches: 6. The CDR3 has 15 amino acids. CDR3 loop: CASRKPGQGSYEQYF. Written as DNA, the CDR3 is TGTGCCAGCAGGAAGCCGGGACAGGGCTCCTACGAGCAGTACTTC.

Here the CDR3 DNA reads TGTGCCAGCAGTGAATTGCTCGGTCCAGGGGGCGGTCAGCCCCAGCATTTT. Translated: CASSELLGPGGGQPQHF. The chain couples TRBV2 to TRBJ1-5, with 8 bases aligning to TRBD1. The germline V gene encodes CDR1 SNHLY and CDR2 FYNNEI. V lost 2 bases and J lost 6; bases outside the gene matches: 12. This CDR3 has 17 residues.

In this sample, this clone turned up once. The junction shows a germline mismatch at one end, possibly a read error. This chain uses TRBV30 with TRBJ2-7; D gene uncertain. The CDR3 extends over 10 amino acids. Germline values: CDR1 GTSNPN, CDR2 SVGIG (reference sequence). This CDR3 is CAWGVNGQYF. The CDR3 DNA reads TGTGCCTGGGGTGTTAACGGGCAGTACTTC.